This TCR beta chain was retrieved from a study of blood T cell repertoires in COVID-19. The authors' processing: The authors estimated nucleated cell counts from reference gene primer amplification. Sequencing was performed with immunoSEQ multiplex PCR; in TCRdb, only in-frame clones are kept and a portion is missing. V and J calls and clone size are copied from that table; D and trimming were computed from the DNA. The sample lists about 40,000 clones, 80% to 90% occurring once. What was sequenced was peripheral blood. The sequence came from a human donor in a cohort sampled during active COVID-19.

The CDR3 loop reads CASSLRDSGGANTGELFF. The CDR3, as DNA: TGTGCCAGCTCCCTTCGTGATAGCGGGGGTGCGAACACCGGGGAGCTGTTTTTT. The gene calls are TRBV18 and TRBJ2-2; TRBD2 matches 9 bases. There are 18 residues in the CDR3. V was pared by 6 bases and J by 0 bases, with 11 bases of the junction left unmatched. Germline V gene data show CDR1 as KGHSH and CDR2 as LQKENI.